Sequencing of this T cell receptor beta chain was carried out in a study of identical twins. V lost 2 bases to trimming and J lost 6 bases, with 13 bases between them. Germline CDR1 is SGHVS and CDR2 is FNYEAQ. This CDR3 is built from 15 residues. This clonotype has more than one count but fewer than ten. MiXCR, applied by TCRdb to the 5' RACE reads, yields one record per CDR3 protein. The sample holds under 500,000 distinct CDR3 sequences, around 15% seen once. This sample also appeared in a second study, on yellow fever vaccine responses in identical twins.

J is TRBJ2-2 and V is TRBV7-6; D not certain. The clonotype was recovered from a woman younger than 35 in good health. The specimen was CD4+ T cells sorted from blood. CDR3 bases: TGTGCCAGCAGCTTAAGTGAACTAAAGTCCGGGGAGCTGTTTTTT. It yields the protein CASSLSELKSGELFF.